One sample yielded the 9 T cell receptor beta chains listed below, sequenced in a study of control samples from healthy donors and cancer patients (dated by TCRdb to the early 2020s). Libraries came from the immunoSEQ multiplex PCR assay. This immuneACCESS table, as held by TCRdb, lists in-frame sequences with V and J called but not all clones. Of the missing ones, under half trace to an unresolved V gene in checked studies; the others have no known cause. The table for this sample lists under 200,000 clones; approximately 94% of them were counted only once. The ten largest clonotypes hold 8.5% of the sample. Source material: blood. The receptors were sampled from a woman between 35 and 50 years old in good health.

CDR3 nucleotide sequence: TGTGCCAGCAGTCAGATGCGGTCAGCGTCAATGAACACTGAAGCTTTCTTT. Translation gives CASSQMRSASMNTEAFF. V gene TRBV6-6 combines with J gene TRBJ1-1, with unresolved D. The V gene's germline CDR1 is MNHNY and CDR2 SVGAGI (reference sequence). The CDR3 totals 17 residues. Trimming shortened V by 5 bases and J by 0 bases, and 19 bases separated the two germline ends.

The chain joins TRBV5-5 to TRBJ2-3; D is unclear. The ends were cut back, 1 base at V and 0 bases at J, with 9 bases in the middle. Germline CDR1 SGHKS, CDR2 YYEKEE (reference sequence). The CDR3 is 15 amino acids. For the CDR3, the DNA is TGTGCCAGCAGCTTGAACCCCTCTAGCACAGATACGCAGTATTTT. This translates into CASSLNPSSTDTQYF.

This chain connects TRBV2 to TRBJ1-2, with 7 bases aligning to TRBD1. Germline V CDR1 and CDR2: SNHLY, FYNNEI. The CDR3 sequence is 16 residues long. J gave up 7 bases and V 3 bases, and 14 bases lay outside the gene matches. The CDR3 protein is CASSEGVPGQLGGYTF. The CDR3 region has the DNA TGTGCCAGCAGTGAGGGAGTCCCGGGACAGTTGGGTGGCTACACCTTC.

V is TRBV12-3 or TRBV12-4 and J is TRBJ1-1; D perhaps matches TRBD1 (5 bases). The CDR3 contains 12 residues. Trimming removed 3 bases at V and 5 bases at J, with 7 bases between. As DNA, the CDR3 is TGTGCCAGCAGTTTCTACAGGACTGAAGCTTTCTTT. It translates to CASSFYRTEAFF.

The J gene is TRBJ2-7, the V gene TRBV7-8; 11 bases are a match to TRBD2. The CDR3 extends over 14 amino acids. V was pared by 2 bases and J by 6 bases, with 3 bases of the junction left unmatched. Germline assignment: CDR1 SGHVS and CDR2 FQNEAQ. CDR3 in amino acids: CASSLLAGGGEQYF. DNA for the CDR3: TGTGCCAGCAGCTTACTAGCGGGAGGAGGCGAGCAGTACTTC.

The chain uses TRBV27 and TRBJ1-2, with TRBD1 identical over 9 bases. Germline assignment: CDR1 MNHEY and CDR2 SMNVEV (reference sequence). The CDR3 has 15 amino acids. V lost 2 bases and J lost 8; bases outside the gene matches: 9. CDR3 protein: CASSLKGDREIGYTF. CDR3 in DNA: TGTGCCAGCAGTTTAAAAGGGGACAGGGAGATAGGCTACACCTTC.

V gene TRBV7-2 combines with J gene TRBJ2-1; D is unresolved. V lost 1 base, J lost 0 bases, and 7 bases lay in between. The CDR3 contains 15 residues. Looked up from germline, CDR1 is SGHTA and CDR2 is FQGNSA. For the CDR3, the DNA is TGTGCCAGCAGCTTAGTGGAGAGCTCCTACAATGAGCAGTTCTTC. Amino acids: CASSLVESSYNEQFF.

The V and J genes are TRBV2 and TRBJ2-3, with 9 bases identical to TRBD2. This CDR3 has 14 residues. Germline CDR1 reads SNHLY; CDR2 reads FYNNEI. V was pared by 6 bases and J by 3 bases, with 4 bases of the junction left unmatched. In nucleotides, the CDR3 is TGTGCCAGCAGCCCGGGACTAGCTACAGATACGCAGTATTTT. Its protein is CASSPGLATDTQYF.

The chain couples TRBV6-5 to TRBJ2-7; the D call may be TRBD1 or TRBD2 (5 bases each). V lost 0 bases and J 7 bases, leaving 16 bases between the germline ends. This CDR3 has 15 amino acids. Germline-derived CDR1 and CDR2 are MNHEY and SVGAGI. The CDR3 DNA follows: TGTGCCAGCAGTTACTCGTCGGGGCCCTATAAGGAGCAGTACTTC. This encodes CASSYSSGPYKEQYF.